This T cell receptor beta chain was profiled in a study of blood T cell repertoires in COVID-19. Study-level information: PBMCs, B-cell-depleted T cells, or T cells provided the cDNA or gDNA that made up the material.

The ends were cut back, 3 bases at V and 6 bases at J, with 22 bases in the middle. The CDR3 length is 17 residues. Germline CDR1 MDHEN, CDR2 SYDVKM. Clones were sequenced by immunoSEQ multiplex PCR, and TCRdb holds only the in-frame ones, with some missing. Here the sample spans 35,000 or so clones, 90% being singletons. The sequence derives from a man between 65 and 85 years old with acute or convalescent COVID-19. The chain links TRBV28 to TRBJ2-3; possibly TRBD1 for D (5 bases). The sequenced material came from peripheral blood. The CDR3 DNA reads TGTGCCAGCAGTTTCGGGTTTTTGGTAGGGGTTACCGATACGCAGTATTTT. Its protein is CASSFGFLVGVTDTQYF.